This T cell receptor beta chain comes out of a study of siplizumab effects on memory and regulatory T cells. Turning to this clone: Its antigen remains unidentified.

Some clones are missing from TCRdb's copy, which holds only in-frame ones; the method was immunoSEQ multiplex PCR. This table holds fewer than 120,000 clones, just under 95% found once. Findings and caveats of the study: Relative to controls at 25% to 30%, mappable alloreactive CD4+ clones exhibited a mean Treg-derived proportion of 68.8% with siplizumab. Alloreactive clones mapping to unstimulated subsets formed only a minor fraction.

This receptor was identified in a human donor in good health. Source material: CD4+ T cells sorted from blood.

The CDR3 nucleotides read TGTGCCAGCAGGCGCGGGACACCGGGCGGTCAGCCCCAGCATTTT. Translated: CASRRGTPGGQPQHF. The J gene is TRBJ1-5, the V gene TRBV6-5; a possible D gene is TRBD1 (6 bases). Germline assignment: CDR1 MNHEY and CDR2 SVGAGI. V was trimmed by 6 bases and J by 6 bases, leaving 18 bases between them. CDR3 length: 15 amino acids.